This entry lists 6 T cell receptor beta chains sequenced from one sample in a study of blood T cell repertoires in COVID-19. Method: immunoSEQ multiplex PCR; TCRdb's copy keeps in-frame clones and lacks some. The profile shows about 59,000 clones, roughly 80% of them singletons. Sample: peripheral blood. The receptor set was obtained from a woman in her 70s with acute or convalescent COVID-19.

This clone was found a few times. The junction shows a germline mismatch at one end, possibly a read error. J is TRBJ2-5 and V is TRBV3-1 (or the pseudogene TRBV3-2), with 7 nucleotides matching TRBD1. There are 17 residues in the CDR3. Germline loops: CDR1 LGHDT, CDR2 YNNKEL (reference sequence). The CDR3 reads CASSKDMTGLYQETQYF. CDR3 bases: TGTGCCAGCAGCAAAGATATGACAGGGCTTTACCAAGAGACCCAGTACTTC.

The chain carries TRBV11-2 and TRBJ1-1; D call uncertain. The CDR3 totals 14 residues. Germline V gene sequence: CDR1 SGHAT, CDR2 FQNNGV. V lost 6 bases to trimming and J lost 6 bases, with 17 bases between them. The CDR3 region is CASRSRLGRSEAFF. The CDR3, as DNA: TGTGCCAGCAGGTCCCGCCTAGGTAGATCTGAAGCTTTCTTT.

This chain joins TRBV12-5 and TRBJ2-1, with D perhaps matching TRBD2 (5 bases). The CDR3 runs 12 residues. The V end lost 6 bases, the J end lost 7 bases, and 10 bases lay between the germline ends. Germline-derived CDR1 and CDR2 are LGHNT and FRNRAP. The CDR3 loop is CASGRERNEQFF. Here the CDR3 DNA reads TGTGCTAGTGGCCGGGAAAGGAATGAGCAGTTCTTC. Full variable domain (outside the CDR3, taken from reference TRBV12-5 and TRBJ2-1): DARVTQTPRHKVTEMGQEVTMRCQPILGHNTVFWYRQTMMQGLELLAYFRNRAPLDDSGMPKDRFSAEMPDATLATLKIQPSEPRDSAVYFCASGRERNEQFFGPGTRLTVL.

The chain combines TRBV19 with TRBJ2-2, with 8 bases that match TRBD1. V lost 7 bases, J lost 5 bases, and 12 bases stayed unmatched. Germline lookup yields CDR1 LNHDA and CDR2 SQIVND (reference sequence). The CDR3 totals 16 residues. This CDR3 is CASIRTGNVRTGELFF. CDR3 bases: TGTGCCAGTATACGGACAGGGAATGTGAGGACCGGGGAGCTGTTTTTT.

The chain carries TRBV5-1 and TRBJ2-5; tentatively, D is TRBD2 (6 bases). CDR1 and CDR2 from the germline V gene are SGHRS and YFSETQ. The length of the CDR3 is 16 residues. The ends were cut back, 4 bases at V and 0 bases at J, with 16 bases in the middle. The CDR3 sequence: CASSGRGRANQETQYF. In DNA, the CDR3 is TGCGCCAGCAGCGGGCGGGGCAGGGCAAACCAAGAGACCCAGTACTTC.

J is TRBJ2-7 and V is TRBV2; perhaps TRBD1 as D (5 bases). Trimming pared 7 bases from V and 0 bases from J, leaving 16 bases between. This CDR3 spans 15 amino acids. Germline CDR1 is SNHLY and CDR2 is FYNNEI. CDR3 amino acids: CASTIDSISSYEQYF. CDR3 in DNA: TGTGCCAGCACGATAGACAGCATTAGCTCCTACGAGCAGTACTTC.